A selection of T cell receptor beta chains follows, all from one sample in a study of CD8 T cells in ankylosing spondylitis. TCRdb reanalysed the 5' RACE reads using MiXCR and keeps one entry per CDR3 protein. The sample includes around 340,000 distinct CDR3 sequences, roughly 22% of them seen just once. Specimen: blood, either unsorted or a sorted T cell fraction (not recorded which). All receptors derive from a male donor with ankylosing spondylitis or in good health (not recorded which). The CDR3 runs from the conserved cysteine through the conserved F or W. A D gene is named only where the DNA matches it firmly.

D gene: -
V gene: TRBV14
CDR3 protein: CASSALHGELFF

D gene: TRBD1
V gene: TRBV18
CDR3 protein: CASSRDRENYNEQFF

D gene: -
V gene: TRBV12-3/TRBV12-4
CDR3 protein: CASSFLSQETQYF

D gene: -
V gene: TRBV30
CDR3 protein: CAWSTGYSYNEQFF

D gene: -
V gene: TRBV2
CDR3 protein: CASSEAADRRYNEQFF

D gene: -
V gene: TRBV15
CDR3 protein: CATSRDRSVQETQYF

D gene: -
V gene: TRBV20-1
CDR3 protein: CSARVTGNSYNEQFF

D gene: -
V gene: TRBV27
CDR3 protein: CASSFDSAEKLFF

D gene: -
V gene: TRBV7-9
CDR3 protein: CASSPPHSTDTQYF

D gene: -
V gene: TRBV7-9
CDR3 protein: CASSTRGFNTDTQYF

D gene: TRBD1
V gene: TRBV7-9
CDR3 protein: CASSPAGTGSQYF

D gene: -
V gene: TRBV4-1
CDR3 protein: CASSPLEAGAKNIQYF

D gene: TRBD1
V gene: TRBV7-9
CDR3 protein: CASRYPGQDYNEQFF

D gene: TRBD2
V gene: TRBV3-1
CDR3 protein: CASRPSGGVETQYF

D gene: TRBD2
V gene: TRBV18
CDR3 protein: CASSRDYLSSYNEQFF